This T cell receptor (beta chain) was observed in a study of T cells in Graves' hyperthyroidism and ophthalmopathy. This clonotype was counted many times. The CDR3 spans 17 residues. J lost 3 bases, V lost 5 bases, and 14 bases had no gene match. Germline V CDR1 and CDR2: DFQATT, SNEGSKA (reference sequence). A NOSPECS grade of at least 4, a Clinical Activity Score of at least 3 and duration under 3 months were recorded in ophthalmopathy patients. Researchers amplified the TCR beta CDR3 regions from RNA transcripts. The TCR CDR3 first-round RT-PCR relied on the HTBI primer set. MiXCR was run by TCRdb on the multiplex PCR reads, yielding one entry per CDR3 protein. The table shows 300,000 to 450,000 distinct CDR3 sequences, with around a sixth occurring only once.

J is TRBJ2-5 and V is TRBV20-1; 11 bases map to TRBD2. Sequencing used blood. This TCR came from a man aged 18 to 29 with Graves' ophthalmopathy. The CDR3 region has the DNA TGCAGTGCTTCCCTGATTAGCGGGGGGGCCGGGGAAGAGACCCAGTACTTC. Its translation: CSASLISGGAGEETQYF.